The entry below gives a single T cell receptor (beta chain) sequence along with its context. The target antigen is unknown. These data belong to a study of cytomegalovirus exposure and HLA in healthy donors. Study-wide findings and caveats: Sequencing likely generated an artifact that appeared as a cluster of highly shared sequence variants. TCR beta sequences numbering 15,000 to 20,000 were associated with HLA alleles at 0.05 false discovery rate in a later analysis.

Use of 60 Vbeta and 13 Jbeta primers characterized the PCR. Study processing details: Roughly 11 million shared chains were among the 60 million to 80 million unique TCR beta chains that a later analysis counted. Profiling relied on immunoSEQ multiplex PCR, and the TCRdb table lists in-frame clones only, not all of them. V and J calls and clone size follow that table, whereas D and trimming were derived from the DNA. The sample lists 230,000 or so clones; 92% were seen once. The CDR3 consists of 18 residues. Germline CDR1 is MNHEY and CDR2 is SMNVEV (reference sequence). The V end was cut by 0 bases, the J end by 5 bases, with 19 bases between.

The source is a girl aged 2-9 years in good health and CMV-seronegative. This sequence joins TRBV27 and TRBJ2-2; perhaps TRBD1 as D (8 bases). Sequenced: PBMCs. In DNA, the CDR3 is TGTGCCAGCAGTTTATCACCCCGACAGGGGAGGGAGACCGGGGAGCTGTTTTTT. Its protein is CASSLSPRQGRETGELFF.